Listed below are T cell receptor beta chains from one sample, sequenced in a study of EBV T-cell therapy then PD-1 blockade in nasopharyngeal carcinoma. Data came from immunoSEQ multiplex PCR; TCRdb stores just in-frame clones and leaves some out. The data show 24,000 or so clones, over 75% seen once. Their antigens are not known. The sample was CD8+ T cells from blood, taken around day 60 from a patient whose treatment included autologous EBV-specific T cells and nivolumab. Receptor source: a middle-aged man with nasopharyngeal carcinoma. Each CDR3 is given with its conserved first and last residue. Fields, in order: clone size, V gene, J gene, D gene, CDR3 DNA, CDR3 protein. The D gene is left open where the match is weak. Rows may omit the clone size; those that give it use once, few, many or a size class.

-	TRBV9	TRBJ2-1	TRBD2	TGTGCCAGCAGCCTTGGGGGAGCGGGGAGCAATGAGCAGTTCTTC	CASSLGGAGSNEQFF
-	TRBV30	TRBJ2-7	-	TGTGCCTGGAGTGTAGGGCGGGGTCCCTACGAGCAGTACTTC	CAWSVGRGPYEQYF
-	TRBV21-1	TRBJ2-7	-	TGTGCCAGCAGCGACCTCCCACATCCCTCCTACGAGCAGTACTTC	CASSDLPHPSYEQYF
-	TRBV6-5	TRBJ2-2	TRBD1	TGTGCCAGCGGACAGGTTAACACCGGGGAGCTGTTTTTT	CASGQVNTGELFF
-	TRBV19	TRBJ1-1	-	TGTGCCAGTAGTACTCGACAGGTGTTGAACACTGAAGCTTTCTTT	CASSTRQVLNTEAFF
-	TRBV6-5	TRBJ2-6	-	TGTGCCAGCAGTTACTTTGGCTCTGGGGCCAACGTCCTGACTTTC	CASSYFGSGANVLTF
-	TRBV15	TRBJ1-5	TRBD1	TGTGCCACCAGCAGAGATCCCGGACAGGGTGGTCAGCCCCAGCATTTT	CATSRDPGQGGQPQHF
-	TRBV7-6	TRBJ2-1	TRBD1	TGTGCCAGCAGCCCAAGCGCCGGGACAGGGCACTACAATGAGCAGTTCTTC	CASSPSAGTGHYNEQFF
once	TRBV6-5	TRBJ2-1	-	TGTGCCAGCAGTTTCGGAGGGAATGAGCAGTTCTTC	CASSFGGNEQFF
-	TRBV9	TRBJ2-3	-	TGTGCCAGCAGCTTTCGGGGTACGATAGATACGCAGTATTTT	CASSFRGTIDTQYF
-	TRBV6-6	TRBJ1-5	-	TGTGCCAGCAATACGAGGGGGGCGGATCAGCCCCAGCATTTT	CASNTRGADQPQHF
-	TRBV6-2/TRBV6-3	TRBJ2-3	TRBD2	TGTGCCAGCAGTTTTTCAGCGGGGGGCACAGATACGCAGTATTTT	CASSFSAGGTDTQYF
medium-sized	TRBV2	TRBJ2-2	TRBD1	TGTGCCAGCAGACCCGACAGGGGGCCGGCCGGGGAGCTGTTTTTT	CASRPDRGPAGELFF
-	TRBV5-6	TRBJ2-4	TRBD1	TGTGCCAGCAGCTCAACAGGGGTGTTAGCCAAAAACATTCAGTACTTC	CASSSTGVLAKNIQYF
-	TRBV7-2	TRBJ1-5	-	TGTGCCAGCAGCTTGGGGGTGGTGGGCAATCAGCCCCAGCATTTT	CASSLGVVGNQPQHF
once	TRBV9	TRBJ2-7	-	TGTGCCAGCAGCGTAGGCGCCAGCCTGGTTTACGAGCAGTACTTC	CASSVGASLVYEQYF
-	TRBV9	TRBJ1-2	-	TGTGCCAGCAGCGGTGATCGAATCTATGGCTACACCTTC	CASSGDRIYGYTF
-	TRBV2	TRBJ2-5	TRBD2	TGTGCCAGCAGAAACTCCCGGGGAGGGCACCAAGAGACCCAGTACTTC	CASRNSRGGHQETQYF
-	TRBV5-6	TRBJ2-5	-	TGTGCCAGCAGCTTGCTAGAGACCCAGTACTTC	CASSLLETQYF
-	TRBV5-4	TRBJ1-1	-	TGTGCCAGCAGCTCCGAAATGAACACTGAAGCTTTCTTT	CASSSEMNTEAFF
-	TRBV5-5	TRBJ1-1	TRBD1	TGTGCCAGCAGCTTACAGGGGGACACTGAAGCTTTCTTT	CASSLQGDTEAFF
once	TRBV28	TRBJ2-3	TRBD2	TGTGCCAGCAGTTCCCAGCGGGGGGGGGCCAGGACAGATACGCAGTATTTT	CASSSQRGGARTDTQYF
-	TRBV4-2	TRBJ2-3	-	TGTGCCAGCAGCCAAGATCCCCATCCTAGGACCACAGATACGCAGTATTTT	CASSQDPHPRTTDTQYF
-	TRBV4-2	TRBJ2-1	-	TGTGCCAGCAGCCAAGATCTGGGTAGCGGAAACAATGAGCAGTTCTTC	CASSQDLGSGNNEQFF